This TCR beta chain was found in a study of T-cell reconstitution after alpha-beta-depleted transplantation in children listed by TCRdb under 2016. Background for the entire study: The study quantitatively tracked T-cell immune reconstitution after TCRalphabeta/CD19-depleted allogeneic hematopoietic cell transplantation in children using TCR repertoire profiling.

The method behind the library was PCR. This sample was sequenced with an Illumina HiSeq 2500. TCR library preparation used molecular barcoding, with unique molecular identifiers applied to normalize quantification of the TCRbeta repertoire. TCRdb reanalyzed the raw reads on its own, using fastp at Q25 for trimming and MiXCR for clone calling, and kept in-frame beta chains. Rows are combined by CDR3 protein, so each entry shows the most common genes and DNA. Present in this sample are 190,000 or so distinct CDR3 sequences, roughly 14% of which were seen just once. The top ten clones comprise less than 15% of the sample. This clonotype was observed at least ten times. Its binding antigen is unknown. No base quality values were provided; no much bigger clone lies one nucleotide off. The V and J ends are trimmed by 5 bases and 8 bases, leaving 13 bases between them. Including cysteine and phenylalanine, the CDR3 has 12 amino acids. Only CDR3 DNA remains: 36 bases, in frame from the first base.

This sequence originates from a human donor who donated a stem cell graft to a child with acute lymphoblastic leukemia. This chain is built from TRBV12-3 or TRBV12-4 and TRBJ2-7; the D gene assignment is ambiguous. The sample was PBMCs from the stem cell graft donor, taken from the stem cell graft. The nucleotide sequence reads as follows: TGTGCCAGCAGTCTGCTGCCTAACAAGCAGTACTTC. Translated, it gives CASSLLPNKQYF.